The next 5 T cell receptor beta chains were all read from a single sample in a study of blood T cell repertoires in COVID-19. Generated by immunoSEQ multiplex PCR, the TCRdb table keeps only in-frame clones and is missing some. The sample shows 280,000 or so clones, around 85% of them seen only once. The sample was PBMCs or T cells enriched from blood (not recorded which). These TCRs come from a woman in her forties or fifties who had recovered from COVID-19.

V and J are TRBV6-5 and TRBJ1-1; D is ambiguous. The CDR3 runs to 15 residues. Germline assignment: CDR1 MNHEY and CDR2 SVGAGI. The ends were cut back, 5 bases at V and 5 bases at J, with 18 bases in the middle. The CDR3 loop is CASSPPGMGRTEAFF. The CDR3 nucleotides are TGTGCCAGCAGTCCCCCCGGAATGGGCCGGACTGAAGCTTTCTTT.

The chain employs TRBV5-1 and TRBJ2-5, with 8 bases fitting TRBD1. With 4 bases clipped from V and 1 base from J, the junction kept 6 bases outside the gene matches. In germline, CDR1 is SGHRS, CDR2 YFSETQ. This CDR3 has 15 residues. The CDR3 loop reads CASSQQGAFQETQYF. CDR3 sequence (DNA): TGCGCCAGCAGCCAGCAGGGGGCCTTCCAAGAGACCCAGTACTTC.

The chain couples TRBV12-3 or TRBV12-4 to TRBJ2-5; D is uncertain. This CDR3 is built from 13 residues. V dropped 3 bases and J dropped 1 base, with 6 bases sitting between them. DNA of the CDR3: TGTGCCAGCAGTTTGACTCCCCAAGAGACCCAGTACTTC. Residues: CASSLTPQETQYF.

V is TRBV30 and J is TRBJ1-5; no clear D gene. The CDR3 consists of 13 residues. Germline assignment: CDR1 GTSNPN and CDR2 SVGIG (reference sequence). V was pared by 1 base and J by 2 bases, with 6 bases between. The CDR3 nucleotides read TGTGCCTGGAGTGGCGTCGGCAATCAGCCCCAGCATTTT. Protein sequence: CAWSGVGNQPQHF.

This clone turned up a few times. The chain employs TRBV6-2 or TRBV6-3 and TRBJ2-7; D is unclear. The CDR3 runs to 11 residues. Deletions cut 2 bases from V and 10 bases from J, with 9 bases between. Per the germline V gene, CDR1 is MNHEY and CDR2 is SVGEGT. The CDR3 here is CASSYAALQYF. As DNA, the CDR3 is TGTGCCAGCAGTTACGCGGCCCTTCAGTACTTC.